The 10 T cell receptor beta chains listed next were all sequenced from one sample in a study of Ad26.COV2.S vaccination and SARS-CoV-2 variants. Treatment defined: 15 to 20 received Ad26.COV2.S at low or high dose, single or two shots; 5 received placebo; per-sample allocation not given. All samples were drawn on day 63, counting from the first vaccine or placebo injection. TCRdb's copy holds only in-frame clones and misses some; the assay was immunoSEQ multiplex PCR. The sample yields around 350,000 clones, more than 75% seen once. The specimen was peripheral blood, collected in a trial of Ad26.COV2.S vaccine versus placebo. Receptors were obtained from a person aged 18 to 59 who received the Ad26.COV2.S COVID-19 vaccine or a placebo.

The chain uses TRBV11-2 and TRBJ2-1; possible D gene TRBD2, 5 bases. The CDR3 loop spans 14 amino acids. Trimming removed 0 bases from V and 10 bases from J, with 13 bases in between. Germline V gene lookup returns CDR1 SGHAT and CDR2 FQNNGV. The CDR3 protein is CASSLEASWVEQFF. The DNA for the CDR3 is TGTGCCAGCAGCTTAGAGGCTAGCTGGGTCGAGCAGTTCTTC.

The CDR3 reads CASSLLRGPTDTQYF. For the CDR3, the DNA is TGCGCCAGCAGCTTGTTGCGGGGGCCCACAGATACGCAGTATTTT. The chain carries TRBV5-1 and TRBJ2-3, with D perhaps matching TRBD2 (7 bases). Germline CDR1 is SGHRS and CDR2 is YFSETQ. Trimming left V 1 base short and J 2 bases short, with 11 bases between. This CDR3 has 15 residues.

This chain uses TRBV7-9 with TRBJ1-2; D not certain. This CDR3 region has 14 residues. Trimming cost V 7 bases and J 4 bases, with 16 bases left between them. CDR1 and CDR2 from the germline V gene are SEHNR and FQNEAQ (reference sequence). Here the CDR3 reads CASTPPEASYGYTF. The DNA of the CDR3 is TGTGCCAGCACCCCCCCCGAGGCGTCCTATGGCTACACCTTC.

The rearrangement joins TRBV7-8 to TRBJ1-1, with 8 bases fitting TRBD1. Looked up from germline, CDR1 is SGHVS and CDR2 is FQNEAQ. Trimming at V came to 4 bases and at J to 6 bases, leaving 7 bases not matched to a gene. The CDR3 has 14 amino acids. CDR3 nucleotide sequence: TGTGCCAGCAGCTCACGGACAGGGCGGGCTGAAGCTTTCTTT. Protein sequence: CASSSRTGRAEAFF.

V and J are TRBV19 and TRBJ2-7; 12 positions match TRBD1. The CDR3 has 16 amino acids. The J segment lost 3 bases and the V segment lost 5 bases, leaving 8 bases of the junction unmatched. Germline CDR1 LNHDA, CDR2 SQIVND (reference sequence). The DNA for the CDR3 is TGTGCCAGTAGTCCTTGGGGGGACAGGGGGCTCTACGAGCAGTACTTC. Amino acid sequence: CASSPWGDRGLYEQYF.

The rearrangement joins TRBV6-2 or TRBV6-3 to TRBJ2-2; D possibly matches TRBD1 or TRBD2 (6 bases each). CDR1 and CDR2 from the germline V gene are MNHEY and SVGEGT. V lost 6 bases, J lost 6 bases, and 20 bases lay in between. The CDR3 consists of 16 residues. Here the CDR3 reads CASSPVWGAQAGELFF. As DNA, the CDR3 is TGTGCCAGCAGCCCTGTGTGGGGGGCGCAGGCCGGGGAGCTGTTTTTT.

V gene TRBV30 combines with J gene TRBJ1-3, with D hard to call. The CDR3 covers 14 residues. The germline V and J ends were trimmed by 0 bases and 0 bases, with 6 bases remaining between them. Germline CDR1 and CDR2: GTSNPN and SVGIG (reference sequence). The CDR3 DNA reads as TGTGCCTGGAGTGTCAGCCGCTCTGGAAACACCATATATTTT. This encodes CAWSVSRSGNTIYF.

The genes are TRBV9 and TRBJ2-5, with D possibly TRBD2 on 6 matching bases. V gave up 0 bases and J gave up 2 bases, with 14 bases separating them. The length of the CDR3 is 16 residues. Germline V CDR1 and CDR2: SGDLS, YYNGEE. The CDR3 coding sequence is TGTGCCAGCAGCGTAGGAATGCGGGGAGAACAAGAGACCCAGTACTTC. Protein sequence: CASSVGMRGEQETQYF.

This clone was picked up one time. The rearrangement joins TRBV10-1 to TRBJ2-5; 7 positions agree with TRBD1. J was trimmed by 1 base and V by 0 bases; bases with no gene match: 2. The CDR3 runs to 15 residues. From germline, CDR1 is WNHNN and CDR2 SYGVQD (reference sequence). DNA for the CDR3: TGCGCCAGCAGTGAGTCGGCAGGGGGCCAAGAGACCCAGTACTTC. It yields the protein CASSESAGGQETQYF.

The genes are TRBV13 and TRBJ1-1, with D possibly TRBD1 on 5 matching bases. The V end was cut by 3 bases, the J end by 1 base, with 12 bases between. The CDR3 runs to 15 residues. The germline CDR1 and CDR2 sequences are PRHDT and FYEKMQ (reference sequence). This chain's CDR3 is CASSFYTGANTEAFF. The CDR3 DNA sequence: TGTGCCAGCAGCTTTTATACAGGAGCGAACACTGAAGCTTTCTTT.